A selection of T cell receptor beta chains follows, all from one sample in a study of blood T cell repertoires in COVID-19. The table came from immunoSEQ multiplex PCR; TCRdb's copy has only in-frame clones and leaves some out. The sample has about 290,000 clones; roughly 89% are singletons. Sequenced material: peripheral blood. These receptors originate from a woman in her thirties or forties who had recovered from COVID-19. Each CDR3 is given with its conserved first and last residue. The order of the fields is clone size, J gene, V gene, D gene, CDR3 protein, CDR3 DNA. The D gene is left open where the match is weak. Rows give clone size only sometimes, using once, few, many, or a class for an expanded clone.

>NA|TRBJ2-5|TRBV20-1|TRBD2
CSASPPAGLAEGYQETQYF
TGCAGTGCTAGTCCCCCTGCAGGACTAGCGGAGGGGTACCAAGAGACCCAGTACTTC
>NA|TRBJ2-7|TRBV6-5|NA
CASSYLDRGEQYF
TGTGCCAGCAGCTACCTGGACAGAGGCGAGCAGTACTTC
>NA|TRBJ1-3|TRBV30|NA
CACTTGAALGNTIYF
TGTGCCTGTACAACAGGTGCCGCTCTGGGAAACACCATATATTTT
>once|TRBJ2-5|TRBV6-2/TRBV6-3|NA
CASSLSSETQYF
TGTGCCAGCAGTTTATCGTCAGAGACCCAGTACTTC
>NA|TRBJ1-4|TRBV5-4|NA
CASSLGWQENEKLFF
TGTGCCAGCAGCTTGGGATGGCAGGAAAATGAAAAACTGTTTTTT
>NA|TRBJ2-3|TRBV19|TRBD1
CASSASGQGGTDTQYF
TGTGCCAGTAGTGCCTCGGGACAGGGTGGCACAGATACGCAGTATTTT
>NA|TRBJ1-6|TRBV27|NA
CASSLSRQTLYSPLHF
TGTGCCAGCAGTTTAAGCCGACAGACCTTGTATTCACCCCTCCACTTT
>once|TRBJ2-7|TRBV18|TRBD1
CASSYGTGDRYEQYF
TGTGCCAGCTCCTACGGGACAGGGGATCGATACGAGCAGTACTTC
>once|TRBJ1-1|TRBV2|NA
CATLRGSNTEAFF
TGTGCCACCCTCCGAGGGTCAAACACTGAAGCTTTCTTT
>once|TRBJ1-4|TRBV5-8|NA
CASSFSQSSNEKLFF
TGTGCCAGCAGCTTTTCACAATCGTCTAATGAAAAACTGTTTTTT
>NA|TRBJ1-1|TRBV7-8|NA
CASSLAGGNTEAFF
TGTGCCAGCAGCTTAGCGGGGGGGAACACTGAAGCTTTCTTT
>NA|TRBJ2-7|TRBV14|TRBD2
CASSQGLAGDLPYEQYF
TGTGCCAGCAGCCAAGGCCTAGCGGGAGACCTTCCCTACGAGCAGTACTTC
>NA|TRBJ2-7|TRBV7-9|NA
CASSLLAAREQYF
TGTGCCAGCAGCTTATTAGCAGCGAGGGAGCAGTACTTC
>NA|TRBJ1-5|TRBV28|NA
CASSLGAGGNQPQHF
TGTGCCAGCAGTTTGGGGGCAGGGGGCAATCAGCCCCAGCATTTT
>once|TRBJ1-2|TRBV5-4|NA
CASSPGAADYGYTF
TGTGCCAGCAGCCCAGGGGCGGCGGACTATGGCTACACCTTC
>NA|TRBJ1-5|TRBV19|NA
CASQQGPNQPQHF
TGTGCCAGTCAACAGGGCCCTAATCAGCCCCAGCATTTT
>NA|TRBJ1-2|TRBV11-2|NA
CASSLDRRPRPDTF
TGTGCCAGCAGCTTAGATCGACGACCCAGGCCAGACACCTTC
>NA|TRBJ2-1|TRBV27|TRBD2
CASRGLAGVDEQFF
TGTGCCAGCAGAGGACTAGCGGGAGTCGATGAGCAGTTCTTC
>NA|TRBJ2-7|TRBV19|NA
CASSLGDFGREQYF
TGTGCCAGTAGTCTCGGGGATTTTGGTCGCGAGCAGTACTTC
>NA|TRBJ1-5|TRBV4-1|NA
CASSPAQGGYQPQHF
TGCGCCAGCAGCCCGGCCCAGGGAGGTTATCAGCCCCAGCATTTT
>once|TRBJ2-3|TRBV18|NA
CASSPGARDTQYF
TGTGCCAGCTCACCAGGGGCCAGGGATACGCAGTATTTT
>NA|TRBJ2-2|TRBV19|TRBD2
CASSLGLAGAPGTGELFF
TGTGCCAGTAGTCTGGGACTAGCGGGAGCCCCGGGCACCGGGGAGCTGTTTTTT
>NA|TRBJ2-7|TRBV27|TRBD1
CASWAGTGSYEQYF
TGTGCCAGCTGGGCCGGGACAGGGTCCTACGAGCAGTACTTC
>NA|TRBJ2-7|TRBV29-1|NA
CSVEGSAYEQYF
TGCAGCGTTGAAGGTTCGGCCTACGAGCAGTACTTC
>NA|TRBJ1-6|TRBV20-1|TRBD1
CSANDRVTDSPLHF
TGCAGTGCTAATGACAGGGTTACAGATTCACCCCTCCACTTT
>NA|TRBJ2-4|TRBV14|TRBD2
CASRNGTSGYRAKNIQYF
TGTGCCAGCAGAAACGGGACTAGCGGGTATCGGGCCAAAAACATTCAGTACTTC
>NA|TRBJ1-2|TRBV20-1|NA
CSASRQGLGYTF
TGCAGTGCTAGTCGTCAGGGGTTAGGCTACACCTTC
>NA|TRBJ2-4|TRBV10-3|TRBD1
CAIRMTYQGATEEAKNIQYF
TGTGCCATCAGGATGACGTATCAGGGGGCTACTGAGGAGGCCAAAAACATTCAGTACTTC
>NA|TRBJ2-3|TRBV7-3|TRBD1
CASSTGQGGGDTQYF
TGTGCCAGCAGCACTGGACAGGGAGGTGGAGATACGCAGTATTTT